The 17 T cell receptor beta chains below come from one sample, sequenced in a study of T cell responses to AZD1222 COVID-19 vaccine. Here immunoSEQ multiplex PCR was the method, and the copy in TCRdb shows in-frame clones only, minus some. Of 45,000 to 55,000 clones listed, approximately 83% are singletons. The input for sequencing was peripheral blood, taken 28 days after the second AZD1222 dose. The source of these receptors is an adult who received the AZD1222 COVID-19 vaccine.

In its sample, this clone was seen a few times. The CDR3 DNA sequence: TGTGCCAGCAGTTACTTCGGGACAGAACAAGAGACCCAGTACTTC. Translation gives CASSYFGTEQETQYF. V is TRBV6-5 and J is TRBJ2-5; 7 nucleotides line up with TRBD1. The CDR3 consists of 15 residues. Unmatched junction bases numbered 4, after V lost 1 base and J lost 2 bases. In germline, CDR1 is MNHEY, CDR2 SVGAGI.

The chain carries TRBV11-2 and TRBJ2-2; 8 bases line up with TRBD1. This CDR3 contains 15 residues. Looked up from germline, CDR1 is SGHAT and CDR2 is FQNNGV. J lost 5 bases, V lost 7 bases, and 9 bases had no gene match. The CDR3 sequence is CASTPRQGPTGELFF. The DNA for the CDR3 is TGTGCCAGCACCCCTCGACAGGGGCCTACCGGGGAGCTGTTTTTT.

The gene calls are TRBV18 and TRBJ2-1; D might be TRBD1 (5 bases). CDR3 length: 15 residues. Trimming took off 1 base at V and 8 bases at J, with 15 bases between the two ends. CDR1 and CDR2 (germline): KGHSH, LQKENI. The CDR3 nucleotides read TGTGCCAGCTCACCACAGGGGCGTGGGGTTGATGAGCAGTTCTTC. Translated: CASSPQGRGVDEQFF.

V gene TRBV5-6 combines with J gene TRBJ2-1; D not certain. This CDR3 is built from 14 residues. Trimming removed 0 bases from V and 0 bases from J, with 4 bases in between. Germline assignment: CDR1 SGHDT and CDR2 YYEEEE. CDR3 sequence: CASSLERSYNEQFF. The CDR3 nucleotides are TGTGCCAGCAGCTTGGAGCGCTCCTACAATGAGCAGTTCTTC.

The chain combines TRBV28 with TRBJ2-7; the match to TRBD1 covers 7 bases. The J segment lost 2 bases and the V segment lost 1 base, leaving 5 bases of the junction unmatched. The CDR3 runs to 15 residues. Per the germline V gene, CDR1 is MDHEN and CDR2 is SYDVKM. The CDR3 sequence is CASSLSDRVAYEQYF. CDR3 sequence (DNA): TGTGCCAGCAGTTTATCCGACAGGGTGGCCTACGAGCAGTACTTC.

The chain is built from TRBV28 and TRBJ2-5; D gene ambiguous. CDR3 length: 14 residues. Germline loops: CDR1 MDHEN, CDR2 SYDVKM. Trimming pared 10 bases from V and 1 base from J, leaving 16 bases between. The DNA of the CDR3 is TGTGCCACCACGGGCCCAGTCCCCCAAGAGACCCAGTACTTC. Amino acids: CATTGPVPQETQYF.

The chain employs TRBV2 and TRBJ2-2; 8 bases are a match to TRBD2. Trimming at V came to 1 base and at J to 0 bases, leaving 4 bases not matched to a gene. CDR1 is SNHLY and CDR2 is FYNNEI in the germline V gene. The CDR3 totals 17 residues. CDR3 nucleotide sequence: TGTGCCAGCAGTGAAGGGGTAGCGGGATCGAACACCGGGGAGCTGTTTTTT. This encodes CASSEGVAGSNTGELFF.

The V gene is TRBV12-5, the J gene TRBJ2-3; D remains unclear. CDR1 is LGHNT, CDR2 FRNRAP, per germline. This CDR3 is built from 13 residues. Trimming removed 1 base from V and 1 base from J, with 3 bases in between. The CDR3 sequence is CASGLGGTDTQYF. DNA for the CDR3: TGTGCTAGTGGTTTGGGTGGCACAGATACGCAGTATTTT.

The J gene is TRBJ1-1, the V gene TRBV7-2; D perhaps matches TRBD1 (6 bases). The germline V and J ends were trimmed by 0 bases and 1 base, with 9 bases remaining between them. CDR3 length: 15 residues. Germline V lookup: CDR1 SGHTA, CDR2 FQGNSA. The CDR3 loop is CASSLARGGNTEAFF. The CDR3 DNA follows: TGTGCCAGCAGCTTAGCAAGGGGGGGGAACACTGAAGCTTTCTTT.

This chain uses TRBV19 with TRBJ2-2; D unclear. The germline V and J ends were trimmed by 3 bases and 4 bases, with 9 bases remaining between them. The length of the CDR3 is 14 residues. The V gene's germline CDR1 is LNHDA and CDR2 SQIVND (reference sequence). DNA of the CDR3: TGTGCCAGTAGTATGGTCCAGCGCACCGGGGAGCTGTTTTTT. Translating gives CASSMVQRTGELFF.

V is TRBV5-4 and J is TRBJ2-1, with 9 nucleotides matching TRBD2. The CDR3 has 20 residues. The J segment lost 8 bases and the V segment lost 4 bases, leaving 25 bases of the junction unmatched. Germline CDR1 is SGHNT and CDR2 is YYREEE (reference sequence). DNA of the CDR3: TGTGCCAGCAGCCTTCTCGGCGGGAGGGCCTCGGGGTACATGATTGATGAGCAGTTCTTC. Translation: CASSLLGGRASGYMIDEQFF.

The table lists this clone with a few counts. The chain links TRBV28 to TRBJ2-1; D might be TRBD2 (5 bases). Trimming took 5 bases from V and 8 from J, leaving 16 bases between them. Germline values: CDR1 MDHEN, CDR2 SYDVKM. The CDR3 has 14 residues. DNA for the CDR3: TGTGCCAGCAGTCCCTGGACTTACCTGGATGAGCAGTTCTTC. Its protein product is CASSPWTYLDEQFF.

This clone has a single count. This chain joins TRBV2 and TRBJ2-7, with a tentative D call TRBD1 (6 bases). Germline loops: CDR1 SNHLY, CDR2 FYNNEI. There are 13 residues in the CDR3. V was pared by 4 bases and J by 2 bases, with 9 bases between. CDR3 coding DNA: TGTGCCAGCAGTGCCGACAGGACCTACGAGCAGTACTTC. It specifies CASSADRTYEQYF.

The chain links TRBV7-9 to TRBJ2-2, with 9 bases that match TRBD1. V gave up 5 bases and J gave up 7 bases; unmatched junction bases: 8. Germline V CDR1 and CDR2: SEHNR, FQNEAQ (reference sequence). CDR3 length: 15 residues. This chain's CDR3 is CASSARDRAIGELFF. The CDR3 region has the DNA TGTGCCAGCAGCGCCCGGGACAGGGCGATCGGGGAGCTGTTTTTT.

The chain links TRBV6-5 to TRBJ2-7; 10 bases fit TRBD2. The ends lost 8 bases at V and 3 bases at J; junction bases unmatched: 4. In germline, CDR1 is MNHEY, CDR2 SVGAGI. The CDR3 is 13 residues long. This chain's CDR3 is CASGASGSYEQYF. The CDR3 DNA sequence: TGTGCCAGCGGGGCTAGCGGGAGCTACGAGCAGTACTTC.

Here the CDR3 DNA reads TGTGCCATCAGTGAGTCGACTGGCCAGCGGCGCTCCTACAATGAGCAGTTCTTC. Translating it yields CAISESTGQRRSYNEQFF. The rearrangement links TRBV10-3 to TRBJ2-1; weak D call: TRBD2 (5 bases). CDR1 is ENHRY, CDR2 SYGVKD, per germline. Trimming cost V 0 bases and J 0 bases, with 15 bases left between them. The CDR3 extends over 18 amino acids.

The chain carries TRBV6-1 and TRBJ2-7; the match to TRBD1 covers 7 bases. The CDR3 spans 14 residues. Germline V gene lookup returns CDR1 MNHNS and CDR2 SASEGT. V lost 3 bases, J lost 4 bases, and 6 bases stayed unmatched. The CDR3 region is CASSETGRSYEQYF. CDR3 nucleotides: TGTGCCAGCAGTGAGACAGGGAGATCGTACGAGCAGTACTTC.